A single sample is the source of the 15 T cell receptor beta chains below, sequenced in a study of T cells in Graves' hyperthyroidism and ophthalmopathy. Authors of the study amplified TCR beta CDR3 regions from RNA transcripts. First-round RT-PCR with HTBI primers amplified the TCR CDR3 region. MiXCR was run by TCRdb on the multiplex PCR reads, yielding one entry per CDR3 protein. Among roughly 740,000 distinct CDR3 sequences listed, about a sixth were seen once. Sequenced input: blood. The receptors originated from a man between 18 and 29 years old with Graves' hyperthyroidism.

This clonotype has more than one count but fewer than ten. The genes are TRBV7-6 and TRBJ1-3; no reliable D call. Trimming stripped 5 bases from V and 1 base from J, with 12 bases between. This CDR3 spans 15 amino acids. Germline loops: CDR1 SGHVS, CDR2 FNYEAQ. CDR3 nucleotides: TGTGCCAGCAGCCATCGCCAAGGGTCTGGAAACACCATATATTTT. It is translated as CASSHRQGSGNTIYF. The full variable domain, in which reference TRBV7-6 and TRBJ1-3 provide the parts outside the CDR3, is GAGVSQSPRYKVTKRGQDVALRCDPISGHVSLYWYRQALGQGPEFLTYFNYEAQQDKSGLPNDRFSAERPEGSISTLTIQRTEQRDSAMYRCASSHRQGSGNTIYFGEGSWLTVV.

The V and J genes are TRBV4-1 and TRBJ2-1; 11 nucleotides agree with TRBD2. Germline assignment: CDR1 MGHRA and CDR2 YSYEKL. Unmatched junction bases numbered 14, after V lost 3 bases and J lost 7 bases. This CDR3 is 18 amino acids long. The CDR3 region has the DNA TGCGCCAGCAGCCAGGAGACTAGCGGGAAATTAGGGGGTAATGAGCAGTTCTTC. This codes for CASSQETSGKLGGNEQFF.

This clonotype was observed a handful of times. CDR3 in DNA: TGTGCCAGCAGCCAGACGGGCCGGGGGGGCTACAATGAGCAGTTCTTC. As protein: CASSQTGRGGYNEQFF. The genes are TRBV14 and TRBJ2-1, with TRBD2 matching 8 bases. V gave up 3 bases and J gave up 3 bases; unmatched junction bases: 7. Germline loops: CDR1 SGHDN, CDR2 FVKESK. The CDR3 has 16 residues. Full variable domain (remainder filled in from reference TRBV14 and TRBJ2-1): EAGVTQFPSHSVIEKGQTVTLRCDPISGHDNLYWYRRVMGKEIKFLLHFVKESKQDESGMPNNRFLAERTGGTYSTLKVQPAELEDSGVYFCASSQTGRGGYNEQFFGPGTRLTVL.

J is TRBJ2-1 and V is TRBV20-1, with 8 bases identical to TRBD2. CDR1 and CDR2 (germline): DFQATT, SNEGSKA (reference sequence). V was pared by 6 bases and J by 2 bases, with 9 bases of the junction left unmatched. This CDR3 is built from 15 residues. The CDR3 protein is CSAQGGSGTYNEQFF. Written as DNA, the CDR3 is TGCAGTGCCCAGGGCGGTAGCGGGACCTACAATGAGCAGTTCTTC.

CDR3 region: CASSLFVLAGDRPGELFF. The DNA for the CDR3 is TGTGCCAGCAGTTTATTCGTCCTAGCGGGAGACCGTCCCGGGGAGCTGTTTTTT. This sequence joins TRBV12-3 or TRBV12-4 and TRBJ2-2; 10 positions agree with TRBD2. V was pared by 2 bases and J by 6 bases, with 12 bases of the junction left unmatched. CDR3 length: 18 amino acids.

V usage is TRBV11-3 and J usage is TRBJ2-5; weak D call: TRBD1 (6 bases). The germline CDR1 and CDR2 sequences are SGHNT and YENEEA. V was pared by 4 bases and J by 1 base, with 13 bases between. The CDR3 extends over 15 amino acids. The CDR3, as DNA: TGTGCCAGCAGCTGGGGGCGAGGCCGCCAAGAGACCCAGTACTTC. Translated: CASSWGRGRQETQYF.

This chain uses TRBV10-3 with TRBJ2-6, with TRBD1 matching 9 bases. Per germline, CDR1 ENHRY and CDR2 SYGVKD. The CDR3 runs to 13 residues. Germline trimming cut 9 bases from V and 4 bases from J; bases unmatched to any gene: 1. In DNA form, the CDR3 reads TGTGCCATACAGGGGGCCGGGGCCAACGTCCTGACTTTC. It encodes CAIQGAGANVLTF.

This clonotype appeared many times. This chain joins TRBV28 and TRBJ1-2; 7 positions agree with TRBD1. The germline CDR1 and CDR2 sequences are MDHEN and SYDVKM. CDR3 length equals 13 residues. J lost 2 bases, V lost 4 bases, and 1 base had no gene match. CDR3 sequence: CASSYRGNYGYTF. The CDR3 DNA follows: TGTGCCAGCAGTTACAGGGGAAACTATGGCTACACCTTC.

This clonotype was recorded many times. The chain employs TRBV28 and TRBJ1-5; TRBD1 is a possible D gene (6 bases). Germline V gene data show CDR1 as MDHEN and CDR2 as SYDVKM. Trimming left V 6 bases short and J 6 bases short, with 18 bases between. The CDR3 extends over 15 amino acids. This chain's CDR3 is CASRRQVYEGQPQHF. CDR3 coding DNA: TGTGCCAGCAGACGACAGGTATATGAGGGTCAGCCCCAGCATTTT.

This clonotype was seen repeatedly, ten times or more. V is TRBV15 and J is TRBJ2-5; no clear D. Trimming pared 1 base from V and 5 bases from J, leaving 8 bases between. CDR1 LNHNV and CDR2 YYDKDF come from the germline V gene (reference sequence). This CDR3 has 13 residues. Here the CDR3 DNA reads TGTGCCACCAGCAGAGGCACAGTGGAGACCCAGTACTTC. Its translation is CATSRGTVETQYF.

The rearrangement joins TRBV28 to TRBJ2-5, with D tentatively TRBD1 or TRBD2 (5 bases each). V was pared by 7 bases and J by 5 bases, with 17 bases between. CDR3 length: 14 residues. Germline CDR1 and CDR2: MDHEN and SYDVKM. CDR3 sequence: CASIPLEGLETQYF. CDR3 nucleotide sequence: TGTGCCAGCATCCCTCTTGAGGGGCTGGAGACCCAGTACTTC.

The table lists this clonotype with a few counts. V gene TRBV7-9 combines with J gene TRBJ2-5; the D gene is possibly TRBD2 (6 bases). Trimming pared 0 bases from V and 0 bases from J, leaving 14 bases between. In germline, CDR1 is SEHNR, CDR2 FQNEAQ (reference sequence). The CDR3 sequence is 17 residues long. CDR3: CASSLADSGKYQETQYF. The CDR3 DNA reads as TGTGCCAGCAGCTTAGCTGATAGCGGCAAATACCAAGAGACCCAGTACTTC.

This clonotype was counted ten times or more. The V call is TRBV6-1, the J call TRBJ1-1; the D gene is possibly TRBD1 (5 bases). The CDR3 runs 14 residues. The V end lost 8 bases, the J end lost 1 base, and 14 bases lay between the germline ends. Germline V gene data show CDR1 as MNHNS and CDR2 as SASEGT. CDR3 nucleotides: TGTGCCAGCCAGCAGGGAGGTGAGAACACTGAAGCTTTCTTT. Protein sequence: CASQQGGENTEAFF.

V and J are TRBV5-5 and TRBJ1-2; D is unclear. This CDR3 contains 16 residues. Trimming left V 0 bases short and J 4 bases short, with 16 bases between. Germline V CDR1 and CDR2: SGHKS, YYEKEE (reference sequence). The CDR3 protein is CASSLEDPGFFYGYTF. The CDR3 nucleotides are TGTGCCAGCAGCTTGGAGGATCCGGGGTTTTTCTATGGCTACACCTTC.

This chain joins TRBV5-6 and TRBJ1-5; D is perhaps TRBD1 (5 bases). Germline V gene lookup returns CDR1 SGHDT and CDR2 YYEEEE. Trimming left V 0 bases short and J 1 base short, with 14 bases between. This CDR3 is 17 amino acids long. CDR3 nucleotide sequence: TGTGCCAGCAGCTTGGGTGACAGCGAAGTCAGCAATCAGCCCCAGCATTTT. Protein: CASSLGDSEVSNQPQHF.